This T cell receptor beta chain was retrieved from a study of siplizumab effects on memory and regulatory T cells. Per germline, CDR1 SGHVS and CDR2 FQNEAQ. The CDR3 is made up of 13 amino acids. Between the trimmed V and J ends, which lost 3 bases and 7 bases, there was a span of 13 bases. Only in-frame clones appear in the TCRdb table, and some are missing; sequencing was by immunoSEQ multiplex PCR. The sample has approximately 100,000 clones, about 90% seen once. The study, taken as a whole, reports: The drug siplizumab significantly decreased the alloreactive sequences that could be traced to unstimulated CD4+ memory cells. About 75-96% of proliferating CD4+ or CD8+ clones had no assignable naive or memory phenotype.

As to this clone: The antigen remains undetermined.

The sequence came from a human donor in good health. Sequenced material: Tregs sorted from blood. The rearrangement uses TRBV7-8 and TRBJ2-7, with a tentative D call TRBD2 (5 bases). CDR3 sequence: CASSFGQRGEQYF. CDR3 DNA sequence: TGTGCCAGCAGCTTCGGCCAAAGAGGGGAGCAGTACTTC.